This T cell receptor (beta chain) originates from a study of T-cell reconstitution after alpha-beta-depleted transplantation in children. Study observations and caveats: Several hundred expanded graft clones reportedly supplied alpha-beta T cells about two months after transplant. At the one-year point after transplant, T-cell counts and TCRbeta diversity were found to come mostly from T cells that had been newly produced. Surviving recipient cells, namely T cells and thymic progenitors, were the source of high day-60 TCRbeta diversity in some patients.

Germline V gene data show CDR1 as DFQATT and CDR2 as SNEGSKA (reference sequence). This CDR3 is built from 15 residues. The V end was cut by 3 bases, the J end by 1 base, with 13 bases between. Preparation of the TCRbeta library used unique molecular identifiers. TCRdb recomputed calls from the PCR reads with MiXCR, one row per CDR3 protein. The sample shows a few hundred thousand distinct CDR3 sequences, approximately 30% of them seen only once. Note on this clonotype: Its antigen remains unknown.

The chain combines TRBV20-1 with TRBJ2-1; D is possibly TRBD2 (5 bases). The sequence was obtained from a boy in the first two years of life with Wiskott-Aldrich syndrome, due to receive a stem cell transplant. Specimen: PBMCs, collected before TCRalphabeta/CD19-depleted stem cell transplant. The CDR3 DNA reads TGCAGTGCTAGGTCTCCGAGGGAGTCCTACAATGAGCAGTTCTTC. Translation gives CSARSPRESYNEQFF.